This T cell receptor beta chain was sequenced in a study of T cell responses to AZD1222 COVID-19 vaccine. Findings of the study overall: Clonal diversity was possibly underestimated; the donors were predominantly white British and more often female.

Measured with immunoSEQ multiplex PCR; TCRdb has only the in-frame clones, and not every one. The sample holds about 120,000 clones, 87% seen once. This clone was observed a single time. Its antigen is unidentified. The TCR sequence derives from an adult in good health. The material sequenced was peripheral blood, taken on day 0 of AZD1222 vaccination.

The CDR3 bases are TGTGCCAGTAGTATAGGAGGGGAAGATACGCAGTATTTT. It specifies CASSIGGEDTQYF. The chain uses TRBV19 and TRBJ2-3; D tentatively reads TRBD1 or TRBD2 (5 bases each). CDR1 is LNHDA and CDR2 is SQIVND in the germline V gene (reference sequence). This CDR3 has 13 residues. The V gene lost 1 base and the J gene lost 5 bases, with 7 bases spanning the gap.